The rows below give T cell receptor beta chains drawn from one sample of a study of PD-L1 blockade in urothelial cancer. Sequencing used immunoSEQ multiplex PCR; TCRdb keeps in-frame clones, though not all of them. In the table there are tens of thousands of clones, approximately 81% of which are singletons. This material consisted of PBMCs, taken around atezolizumab (anti-PD-L1) treatment. Receptors were obtained from a man between 65 and 79 years old with urothelial cancer. The CDR3 runs from the conserved cysteine through the conserved F or W. Fields, in order: J gene, V gene, D gene, clone size, CDR3 protein, CDR3 DNA. The D gene is left open where the match is weak. Size is omitted from some rows. Given values are once, few, many or a class for expanded clones.

j_gene: TRBJ2-7
v_gene: TRBV11-3
d_gene: NA
abundance: NA
CDR3aa: CASSWDTGSYEQYF
CDR3nt: TGTGCCAGCAGCTGGGACACCGGCTCCTACGAGCAGTACTTC

j_gene: TRBJ2-3
v_gene: TRBV6-6
d_gene: TRBD2
abundance: NA
CDR3aa: CASRRTSGRKDTQYF
CDR3nt: TGTGCCAGCAGAAGGACTAGCGGGAGGAAAGATACGCAGTATTTT

j_gene: TRBJ1-1
v_gene: TRBV19
d_gene: TRBD1
abundance: NA
CDR3aa: CASTLGQGSKYEAFF
CDR3nt: TGTGCCAGTACCCTGGGACAGGGGTCGAAGTATGAAGCTTTCTTT

j_gene: TRBJ1-2
v_gene: TRBV4-2
d_gene: TRBD1
abundance: NA
CDR3aa: CASSQVVRGDYGYTF
CDR3nt: TGTGCCAGCAGCCAAGTTGTCAGGGGGGACTATGGCTACACCTTC

j_gene: TRBJ2-7
v_gene: TRBV7-2
d_gene: TRBD2
abundance: NA
CDR3aa: CASSSGTSGYEQYF
CDR3nt: TGTGCCAGCAGCTCAGGGACTAGCGGGTACGAGCAGTACTTC

j_gene: TRBJ2-1
v_gene: TRBV5-1
d_gene: NA
abundance: NA
CDR3aa: CASSPSVGVSGSYNEQFF
CDR3nt: TGCGCCAGCAGCCCTTCTGTTGGGGTTAGCGGCTCCTACAATGAGCAGTTCTTC

j_gene: TRBJ1-1
v_gene: TRBV27
d_gene: TRBD1
abundance: few
CDR3aa: CASSLEGQGNTEAFF
CDR3nt: TGTGCCAGCAGTTTGGAGGGACAGGGCAATACTGAAGCTTTCTTT

j_gene: TRBJ2-7
v_gene: TRBV21-1
d_gene: NA
abundance: NA
CDR3aa: CASSKTGFPYEQYF
CDR3nt: TGTGCCAGCAGCAAAACTGGTTTCCCCTACGAGCAGTACTTC

j_gene: TRBJ1-4
v_gene: TRBV19
d_gene: NA
abundance: NA
CDR3aa: CASSEVGGEKLFF
CDR3nt: TGTGCCAGTAGCGAGGTTGGCGGTGAAAAACTGTTTTTT

j_gene: TRBJ1-1
v_gene: TRBV2
d_gene: NA
abundance: NA
CDR3aa: CATVDGRGTEAFF
CDR3nt: TGTGCCACAGTGGACGGGAGAGGGACTGAAGCTTTCTTT

j_gene: TRBJ1-1
v_gene: TRBV27
d_gene: TRBD1
abundance: NA
CDR3aa: CASSRDRLNTEAFF
CDR3nt: TGTGCCAGCAGTCGGGACAGGTTGAACACTGAAGCTTTCTTT

j_gene: TRBJ2-1
v_gene: TRBV4-3
d_gene: NA
abundance: NA
CDR3aa: CASSQSLASDTYNEQFF
CDR3nt: TGCGCCAGCAGCCAATCGCTAGCGTCGGATACCTACAATGAGCAGTTCTTC

j_gene: TRBJ1-5
v_gene: TRBV9
d_gene: NA
abundance: NA
CDR3aa: CASSVGQGNQPQHF
CDR3nt: TGTGCCAGCAGCGTAGGCCAGGGGAATCAGCCCCAGCATTTT

j_gene: TRBJ1-2
v_gene: TRBV29-1
d_gene: TRBD1
abundance: NA
CDR3aa: CSVEEGQSLNGYTF
CDR3nt: TGCAGCGTTGAGGAGGGACAGAGCTTGAATGGCTACACCTTC

j_gene: TRBJ1-4
v_gene: TRBV19
d_gene: NA
abundance: NA
CDR3aa: CASTPQGRGEKLFF
CDR3nt: TGTGCCAGTACCCCACAGGGAAGGGGTGAAAAACTGTTTTTT

j_gene: TRBJ1-1
v_gene: TRBV7-9
d_gene: NA
abundance: NA
CDR3aa: CASSSRDIHTEAFF
CDR3nt: TGTGCCAGCAGTTCCCGGGACATTCACACTGAAGCTTTCTTT

j_gene: TRBJ2-1
v_gene: TRBV9
d_gene: NA
abundance: NA
CDR3aa: CASSVGRNEQFF
CDR3nt: TGTGCCAGCAGCGTGGGGCGGAATGAGCAGTTCTTC

j_gene: TRBJ1-5
v_gene: TRBV11-3
d_gene: NA
abundance: NA
CDR3aa: CASSLERDQPQHF
CDR3nt: TGTGCCAGCAGCTTAGAGAGGGATCAGCCCCAGCATTTT

j_gene: TRBJ2-7
v_gene: TRBV28
d_gene: NA
abundance: NA
CDR3aa: CASSLRQGGEQYF
CDR3nt: TGTGCCAGCAGTTTACGGCAGGGGGGCGAGCAGTACTTC

j_gene: TRBJ2-1
v_gene: TRBV18
d_gene: TRBD2
abundance: NA
CDR3aa: CASSDKRGNYNEQFF
CDR3nt: TGTGCCAGCTCGGACAAGCGGGGTAACTACAATGAGCAGTTCTTC

j_gene: TRBJ2-2
v_gene: TRBV9
d_gene: TRBD2
abundance: few
CDR3aa: CASSVAGGLTGELFF
CDR3nt: TGTGCCAGCAGCGTAGCGGGAGGGCTCACCGGGGAGCTGTTTTTT

j_gene: TRBJ2-1
v_gene: TRBV5-6
d_gene: TRBD1
abundance: few
CDR3aa: CASTLRDRGYNEQFF
CDR3nt: TGTGCCAGCACTTTAAGGGACAGGGGTTACAATGAGCAGTTCTTC

j_gene: TRBJ1-2
v_gene: TRBV28
d_gene: NA
abundance: NA
CDR3aa: CASSTAGDYGYTF
CDR3nt: TGTGCCAGCAGTACAGCAGGGGACTATGGCTACACCTTC

j_gene: TRBJ2-5
v_gene: TRBV4-2
d_gene: TRBD2
abundance: NA
CDR3aa: CASSPGTSQETQYF
CDR3nt: TGTGCCAGCAGCCCTGGGACTAGCCAAGAGACCCAGTACTTC

j_gene: TRBJ1-3
v_gene: TRBV7-2
d_gene: NA
abundance: NA
CDR3aa: CASSLRGGSGNTIYF
CDR3nt: TGTGCCAGCAGCTTAAGGGGGGGTTCTGGAAACACCATATATTTT

j_gene: TRBJ1-1
v_gene: TRBV19
d_gene: NA
abundance: once
CDR3aa: CASSLTGTGTEAFF
CDR3nt: TGTGCCAGTAGTTTAACAGGCACCGGCACTGAAGCTTTCTTT

j_gene: TRBJ1-2
v_gene: TRBV5-6
d_gene: TRBD1
abundance: NA
CDR3aa: CASSLNRGGYYGYTF
CDR3nt: TGTGCCAGCAGCTTGAACAGGGGGGGATACTATGGCTACACCTTC

j_gene: TRBJ1-3
v_gene: TRBV11-3
d_gene: NA
abundance: NA
CDR3aa: CASSPLSRVGGNTIYF
CDR3nt: TGTGCCAGCAGCCCCCTTTCACGGGTAGGAGGAAACACCATATATTTT

j_gene: TRBJ2-6
v_gene: TRBV6-1
d_gene: NA
abundance: NA
CDR3aa: CASSTGPGANVLTF
CDR3nt: TGTGCCAGCAGTACAGGGCCTGGGGCCAACGTCCTGACTTTC

j_gene: TRBJ1-1
v_gene: TRBV7-8
d_gene: NA
abundance: NA
CDR3aa: CASSLAGQMNTEAFF
CDR3nt: TGTGCCAGCAGCTTAGCAGGACAGATGAACACTGAAGCTTTCTTT

j_gene: TRBJ2-1
v_gene: TRBV27
d_gene: TRBD1
abundance: NA
CDR3aa: CASSPGQVSYNEQFF
CDR3nt: TGTGCCAGCAGTCCGGGACAGGTCTCCTACAATGAGCAGTTCTTC

j_gene: TRBJ2-1
v_gene: TRBV10-1
d_gene: TRBD1
abundance: NA
CDR3aa: CASLKTGKYNEQFF
CDR3nt: TGCGCCAGCTTAAAGACAGGGAAATACAATGAGCAGTTCTTC

j_gene: TRBJ1-1
v_gene: TRBV5-4
d_gene: NA
abundance: NA
CDR3aa: CASSLGATNTEAFF
CDR3nt: TGTGCCAGCAGCTTGGGTGCAACTAACACTGAAGCTTTCTTT

j_gene: TRBJ2-7
v_gene: TRBV5-1
d_gene: TRBD1
abundance: NA
CDR3aa: CASSLVGQGADEQYF
CDR3nt: TGCGCCAGCAGCTTGGTAGGACAGGGGGCTGACGAGCAGTACTTC

j_gene: TRBJ2-7
v_gene: TRBV7-2
d_gene: NA
abundance: NA
CDR3aa: CASSRGTYEQYF
CDR3nt: TGTGCCAGCAGCCGAGGGACCTACGAGCAGTACTTC

j_gene: TRBJ2-7
v_gene: TRBV27
d_gene: TRBD2
abundance: once
CDR3aa: CASSPSSGVSSYEQYF
CDR3nt: TGTGCCAGCAGTCCATCTAGCGGGGTAAGCTCCTACGAGCAGTACTTC

j_gene: TRBJ2-1
v_gene: TRBV28
d_gene: NA
abundance: NA
CDR3aa: CASGDGGIPYNEQFF
CDR3nt: TGTGCCAGCGGGGACGGCGGGATCCCCTACAATGAGCAGTTCTTC